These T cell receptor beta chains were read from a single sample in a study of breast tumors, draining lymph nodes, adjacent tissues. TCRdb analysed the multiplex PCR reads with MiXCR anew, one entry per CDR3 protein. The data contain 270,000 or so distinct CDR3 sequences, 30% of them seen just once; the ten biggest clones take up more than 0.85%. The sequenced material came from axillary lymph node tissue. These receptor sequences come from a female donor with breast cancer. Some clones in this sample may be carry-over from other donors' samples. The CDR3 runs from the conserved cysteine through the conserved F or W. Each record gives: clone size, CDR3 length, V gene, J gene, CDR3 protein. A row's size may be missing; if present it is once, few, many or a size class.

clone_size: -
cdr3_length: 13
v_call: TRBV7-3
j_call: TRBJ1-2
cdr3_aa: CASSNGGGNGYTF

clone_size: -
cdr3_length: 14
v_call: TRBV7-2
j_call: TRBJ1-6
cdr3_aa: CASSPITGGVPFHF

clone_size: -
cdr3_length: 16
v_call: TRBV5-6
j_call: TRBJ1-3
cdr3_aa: CGSSLGGRGTGNTIYF

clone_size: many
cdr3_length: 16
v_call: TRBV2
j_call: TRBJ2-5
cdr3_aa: CASRHLAGGFGETQYF

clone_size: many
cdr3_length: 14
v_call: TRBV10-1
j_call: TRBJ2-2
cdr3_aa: CASSGRWDTGELFF

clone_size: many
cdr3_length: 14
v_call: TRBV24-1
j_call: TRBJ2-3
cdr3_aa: CATSRQTSTDTQYF

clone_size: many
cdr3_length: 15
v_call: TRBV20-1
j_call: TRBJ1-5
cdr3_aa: CSALPPGGWNQPQHF

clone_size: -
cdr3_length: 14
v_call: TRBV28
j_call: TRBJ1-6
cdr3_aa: CASSRTGRYSPLHF

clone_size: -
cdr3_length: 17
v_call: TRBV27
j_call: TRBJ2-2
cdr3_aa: CASSAQGKLNPTGELFF

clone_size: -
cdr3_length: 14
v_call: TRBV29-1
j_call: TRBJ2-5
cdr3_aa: CSVEERPGVGTQYF

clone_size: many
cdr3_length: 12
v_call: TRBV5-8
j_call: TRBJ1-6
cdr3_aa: CASSWSNSPLHF

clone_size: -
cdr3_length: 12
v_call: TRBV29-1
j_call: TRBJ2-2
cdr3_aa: CSVEAYIGELFF

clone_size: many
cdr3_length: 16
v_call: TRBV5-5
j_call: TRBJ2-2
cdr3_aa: CASSARGGGDTGELFF

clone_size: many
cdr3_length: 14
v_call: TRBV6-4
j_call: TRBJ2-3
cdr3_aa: CASSDSGRLDTQYF

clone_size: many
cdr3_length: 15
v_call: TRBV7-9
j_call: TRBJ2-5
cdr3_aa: CASSLGAGGSETQYF

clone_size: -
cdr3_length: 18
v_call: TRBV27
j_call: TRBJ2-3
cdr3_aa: CASRPRGLAGPITDTQYF

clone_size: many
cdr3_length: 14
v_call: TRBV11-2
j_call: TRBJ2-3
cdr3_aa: CASSLVQGTDTQYF

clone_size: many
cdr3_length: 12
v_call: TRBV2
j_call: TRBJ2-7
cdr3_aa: CASSKDSNEQYF

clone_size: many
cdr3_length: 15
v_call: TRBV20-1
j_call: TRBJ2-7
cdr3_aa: CSCLGLAGVSYEQYF

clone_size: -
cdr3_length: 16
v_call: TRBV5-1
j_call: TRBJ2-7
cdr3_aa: CASSSPGGGLVHEQYF

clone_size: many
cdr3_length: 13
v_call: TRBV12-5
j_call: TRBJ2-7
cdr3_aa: CASGPSGQGVQYF

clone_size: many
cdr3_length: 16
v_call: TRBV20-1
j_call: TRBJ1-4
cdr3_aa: CSALPGELATNEKLFF

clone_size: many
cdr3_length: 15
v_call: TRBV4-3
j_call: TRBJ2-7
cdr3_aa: CASSLKREGSYEQYF

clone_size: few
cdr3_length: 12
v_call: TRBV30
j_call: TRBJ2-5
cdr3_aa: CAWTWDRETQYF

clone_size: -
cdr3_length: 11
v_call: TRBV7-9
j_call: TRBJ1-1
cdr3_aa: CASTRTTEAFF

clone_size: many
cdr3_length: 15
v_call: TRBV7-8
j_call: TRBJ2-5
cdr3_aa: CASSLGGGRRETQYF

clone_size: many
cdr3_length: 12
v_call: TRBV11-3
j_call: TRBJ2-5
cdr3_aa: CASSPHQETQYF

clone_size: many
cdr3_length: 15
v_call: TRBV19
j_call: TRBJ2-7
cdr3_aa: CASSIKPGQTYEQYF

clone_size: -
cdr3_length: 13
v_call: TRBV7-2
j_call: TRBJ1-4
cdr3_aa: CASSLLMDEKLFF

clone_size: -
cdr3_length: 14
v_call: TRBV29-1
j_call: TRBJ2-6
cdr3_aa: CSVRTGAGANVLTF

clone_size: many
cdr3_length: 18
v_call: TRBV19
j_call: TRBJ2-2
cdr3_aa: CASNPRRASGRRTGELFF

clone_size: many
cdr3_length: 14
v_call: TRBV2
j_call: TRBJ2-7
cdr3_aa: CASSVQGVGYEQYF

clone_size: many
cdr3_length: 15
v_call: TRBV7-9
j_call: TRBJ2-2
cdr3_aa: CASSLVSGNTGELFF

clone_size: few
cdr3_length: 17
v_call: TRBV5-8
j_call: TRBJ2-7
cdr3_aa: CACSTGLAGGWPYEQYF

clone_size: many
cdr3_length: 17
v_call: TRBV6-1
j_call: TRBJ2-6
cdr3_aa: CASREGQGALGANVLTF

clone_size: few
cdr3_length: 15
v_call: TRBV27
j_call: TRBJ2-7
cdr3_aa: CASSLTRDRVWEQYF

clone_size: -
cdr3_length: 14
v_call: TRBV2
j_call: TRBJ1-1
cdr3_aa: CASSVGRGSGEAFF

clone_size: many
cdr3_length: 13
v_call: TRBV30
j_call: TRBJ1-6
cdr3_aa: CACYRGQGSPLHF

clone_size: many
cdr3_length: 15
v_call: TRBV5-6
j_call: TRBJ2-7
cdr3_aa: CASSRSAPGGWEQYF

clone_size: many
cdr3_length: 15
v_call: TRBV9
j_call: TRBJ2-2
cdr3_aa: CASSVRPSGSGELFF

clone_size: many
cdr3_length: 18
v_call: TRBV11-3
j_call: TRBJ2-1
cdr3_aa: CASSLDGTSGSQRGEQFF

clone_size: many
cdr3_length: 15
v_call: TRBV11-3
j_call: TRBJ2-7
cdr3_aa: CASAQTSGYPYEQYF

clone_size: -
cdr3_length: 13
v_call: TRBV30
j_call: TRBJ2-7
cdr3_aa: CAWSRSGGYEQYF

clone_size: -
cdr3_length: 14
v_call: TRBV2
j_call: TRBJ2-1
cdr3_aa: CACSEVQGHNGQFF

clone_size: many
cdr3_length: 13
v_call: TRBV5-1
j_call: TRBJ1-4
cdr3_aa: CASSFRGNEKLFF

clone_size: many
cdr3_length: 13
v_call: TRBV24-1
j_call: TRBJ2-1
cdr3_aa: CATRDGLYNEQFF

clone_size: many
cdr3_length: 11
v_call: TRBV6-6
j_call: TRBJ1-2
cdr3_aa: CASNSYYGYTF

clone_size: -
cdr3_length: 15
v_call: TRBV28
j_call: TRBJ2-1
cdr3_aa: CASSLSGRAGGEQFF